A single sample is the source of the 27 T cell receptor beta chains below, sequenced in a study of PD-1 blockade in mismatch repair-deficient tumors. Method: immunoSEQ multiplex PCR; TCRdb's copy keeps in-frame clones and lacks some. This table has 30,000 to 45,000 clones, approximately 83% appearing once. The specimen comprised PBMCs, sampled about 40 weeks after starting pembrolizumab. The receptors derive from an adult with mismatch repair-deficient cancer.

This rearrangement joins TRBV7-9 to TRBJ2-5, with a tentative D call TRBD2 (6 bases). The better agreement between TRBJ2-7 and the DNA end casts doubt on the J call. The germline CDR1 and CDR2 sequences are SEHNR and FQNEAQ (reference sequence). This CDR3 comprises 14 residues. In DNA, the CDR3 is TGTGCCAGCAGCTTATACGGGAGAAACTACGAGCAGTACTTC. It translates to CASSLYGRNYEQYF.

V gene TRBV28 combines with J gene TRBJ2-7; 8 nucleotides agree with TRBD1. With V trimmed by 2 bases and J by 5 bases, 8 bases remained unmatched. The CDR3 consists of 15 residues. CDR1 MDHEN and CDR2 SYDVKM come from the germline V gene. The CDR3, as DNA: TGTGCCAGCAGTTTAGCCGGGACAGGAGTCCACGAGCAGTACTTC. This translates into CASSLAGTGVHEQYF.

The V gene is TRBV11-2, the J gene TRBJ2-4, with D perhaps TRBD2 (6 bases). Trimming left V 5 bases short and J 0 bases short, with 17 bases between. CDR1 and CDR2 (germline): SGHAT, FQNNGV. The CDR3 totals 17 residues. The CDR3 DNA follows: TGTGCCAGCAGCCGGGGACTCCCCACATTAGCCAAAAACATTCAGTACTTC. It is translated as CASSRGLPTLAKNIQYF.

The chain is built from TRBV30 and TRBJ1-2, with D possibly matching TRBD1 (6 bases). Germline CDR1 and CDR2: GTSNPN and SVGIG (reference sequence). This CDR3 region has 14 residues. V was trimmed by 5 bases and J by 5 bases, leaving 18 bases between them. In DNA form, the CDR3 reads TGTGCCTGGGTGTACGACAGGCCCCGTTATGGCTACACCTTC. This gives the protein CAWVYDRPRYGYTF.

This chain uses TRBV30 with TRBJ1-1; 12 bases line up with TRBD1. The junction had 4 bases not matched to a gene; V was cut back by 2 bases and J by 3 bases. Germline V gene sequence: CDR1 GTSNPN, CDR2 SVGIG (reference sequence). CDR3 length equals 15 residues. The CDR3 here is CAWSWGDRGHTEAFF. CDR3 DNA sequence: TGTGCCTGGAGTTGGGGGGACAGGGGGCACACTGAAGCTTTCTTT. Full variable domain (rest looked up from reference TRBV30 and TRBJ1-1): SQTIHQWPATLVQPVGSPLSLECTVEGTSNPNLYWYRQAAGRGLQLLFYSVGIGQISSEVPQNLSASRPQDRQFILSSKKLLLSDSGFYLCAWSWGDRGHTEAFFGQGTRLTVV.

The sample holds a few counts of this clone. This rearrangement joins TRBV7-9 to TRBJ1-5; perhaps TRBD1 as D (6 bases). V lost 3 bases and J 7 bases, leaving 19 bases between the germline ends. The CDR3 runs 16 residues. Germline values: CDR1 SEHNR, CDR2 FQNEAQ (reference sequence). The CDR3 nucleotides are TGTGCCAGCAGCTTTGGGGTACAGGGAATAGCCCAGCCCCAGCATTTT. It codes for CASSFGVQGIAQPQHF. The entire variable domain, with the rest obtained from reference TRBV7-9 and TRBJ1-5, is as follows: DTGVSQNPRHKITKRGQNVTFRCDPISEHNRLYWYRQTLGQGPEFLTYFQNEAQLEKSRLLSDRFSAERPKGSFSTLEIQRTEQGDSAMYLCASSFGVQGIAQPQHFGDGTRLSIL.

The chain recombines TRBV5-1 with TRBJ2-1; tentatively, D is TRBD2 (5 bases). V was cut by 4 bases and J by 3 bases, with 17 bases left in between. CDR3 length: 16 residues. From germline, CDR1 is SGHRS and CDR2 YFSETQ. The DNA for the CDR3 is TGCGCCAGCAGCCCGGACTCCGCCTCGGTCTACAATGAGCAGTTCTTC. This sequence encodes CASSPDSASVYNEQFF.

The chain joins TRBV11-3 to TRBJ2-2, with a tentative D call TRBD2 (5 bases). V lost 0 bases to trimming and J lost 7 bases, with 6 bases between them. The CDR3 covers 13 residues. In germline, CDR1 is SGHNT, CDR2 YENEEA. This CDR3 is CASSLDEGGELFF. CDR3 nucleotides: TGTGCCAGCAGCTTAGATGAGGGCGGGGAGCTGTTTTTT.

V gene TRBV5-4 combines with J gene TRBJ2-3; tentative D call: TRBD1 (6 bases). The CDR3 runs 12 residues. The V and J ends lost 0 bases and 11 bases respectively, with 10 bases between them. The germline V gene has CDR1 SGHNT and CDR2 YYREEE (reference sequence). The CDR3 loop reads CASSLDVRGQYF. The CDR3 DNA reads as TGTGCCAGCAGCTTGGATGTCAGGGGGCAGTATTTT.

The chain uses TRBV10-3 and TRBJ2-7; D possibly corresponds to TRBD2 (6 bases). This CDR3 spans 14 amino acids. The germline gives CDR1 ENHRY, CDR2 SYGVKD. Trimming removed 2 bases at V and 5 bases at J, with 13 bases between. In DNA form, the CDR3 reads TGTGCCATCAGTGAGGAAGCTAGCGTCGACGAGCAGTACTTC. Residues: CAISEEASVDEQYF.

The chain carries TRBV5-1 and TRBJ2-2; weak D call: TRBD2 (6 bases). CDR3 size: 14 residues. Germline V gives CDR1 SGHRS, CDR2 YFSETQ. Trimming removed 0 bases from V and 3 bases from J, with 6 bases in between. The CDR3 coding sequence is TGCGCCAGCAGCTTGGCGGGAGACACCGGGGAGCTGTTTTTT. Its translation is CASSLAGDTGELFF. Using reference TRBV5-1 and TRBJ2-2 for the parts outside the CDR3, the full variable domain is KAGVTQTPRYLIKTRGQQVTLSCSPISGHRSVSWYQQTPGQGLQFLFEYFSETQRNKGNFPGRFSGRQFSNSRSEMNVSTLELGDSALYLCASSLAGDTGELFFGEGSRLTVL.

The genes are TRBV27 and TRBJ2-3; 13 bases line up with TRBD2. The CDR3 is 19 amino acids. With V trimmed by 5 bases and J by 0 bases, 11 bases remained unmatched. Germline lookup yields CDR1 MNHEY and CDR2 SMNVEV (reference sequence). For the CDR3, the DNA is TGTGCCAGCAGTGCAGACCTTGGGACTAGCGGGACTAGCACAGATACGCAGTATTTT. It encodes CASSADLGTSGTSTDTQYF.

The chain combines TRBV18 with TRBJ2-7; 7 positions match TRBD1. After removal of 4 bases from V and 7 bases from J, the junction contained 13 bases not matched to a gene. This CDR3 comprises 15 residues. CDR1 is KGHSH, CDR2 LQKENI, per germline. This chain's CDR3 is CASSLSTGKVGEQYF. In nucleotides, the CDR3 is TGTGCCAGCTCACTTTCGACAGGGAAGGTCGGAGAGCAGTACTTC.

A few counts support this clone. The chain combines TRBV7-8 with TRBJ1-5, with D hard to call. The germline V and J ends were trimmed by 5 bases and 2 bases, with 16 bases remaining between them. Germline V gives CDR1 SGHVS, CDR2 FQNEAQ. The CDR3 has 16 residues. CDR3 sequence (DNA): TGTGCCAGCAGCCTAAACCGGAGGGTAGGCAATCAGCCCCAGCATTTT. Amino acids: CASSLNRRVGNQPQHF.

The CDR3 bases are TGCGCCAGCAGCTTGGACAGTGAAGGCTACACCTTC. Its translation is CASSLDSEGYTF. The rearrangement links TRBV5-1 to TRBJ1-2; D call uncertain. This CDR3 has 12 amino acids. CDR1 is SGHRS and CDR2 is YFSETQ in the germline V gene. V was clipped by 0 bases and J by 8 bases, with 8 bases between them.

The genes are TRBV30 and TRBJ1-2; TRBD1 matches at 7 bases. V trimming: 0 bases; J trimming: 4 bases; junction bases outside the gene matches: 5. The V gene's germline CDR1 is GTSNPN and CDR2 SVGIG (reference sequence). This CDR3 contains 14 residues. The chain's CDR3 is CAWSVGQSSYGYTF. DNA of the CDR3: TGTGCCTGGAGTGTGGGACAGTCGTCCTATGGCTACACCTTC.

CDR3 bases: TGTGCCAGCAGTTTCCTTTTTTATGGCTACACCTTC. Translating it yields CASSFLFYGYTF. The chain carries TRBV28 and TRBJ1-2; the D is unclear. Germline-derived CDR1 and CDR2 are MDHEN and SYDVKM. V was clipped by 3 bases and J by 5 bases, with 7 bases between them. The CDR3 has 12 amino acids.

This CDR3 reads CASDLTSGSAQFF. CDR3 sequence (DNA): TGTGCCTCCGACCTGACTAGCGGGAGTGCACAGTTCTTC. J is TRBJ2-1 and V is TRBV30; 12 bases align to TRBD2. CDR1 is GTSNPN, CDR2 SVGIG, per germline (reference sequence). The CDR3 spans 13 residues. V lost 7 bases and J lost 13; bases outside the gene matches: 11.

The genes are TRBV18 and TRBJ1-1; possible D gene TRBD1, 6 bases. The length of the CDR3 is 15 residues. V lost 3 bases to trimming and J lost 1 base, with 12 bases between them. Germline CDR1 reads KGHSH; CDR2 reads LQKENI. The CDR3 DNA sequence: TGTGCCAGCTCACCTTACGGACAGACGAACACTGAAGCTTTCTTT. It encodes CASSPYGQTNTEAFF.

The chain's CDR3 is CASSPRTSGSNEQFF. The CDR3 DNA reads TGTGCCAGCAGCCCTAGGACTAGCGGGAGCAATGAGCAGTTCTTC. This chain connects TRBV7-2 to TRBJ2-1, with TRBD2 matching 13 bases. The CDR3 covers 15 residues. V was clipped by 5 bases and J by 6 bases; unmatched bases: 4. Germline assignment: CDR1 SGHTA and CDR2 FQGNSA.

The genes are TRBV19 and TRBJ2-1; 7 bases align to TRBD2. The trim removed 5 bases at V and 1 base at J, leaving 5 bases unmatched. CDR1 is LNHDA, CDR2 SQIVND, per germline (reference sequence). CDR3 length equals 15 residues. As DNA, the CDR3 is TGTGCCAGTAGTCCCCCAGCGGGGTCCTACAATGAGCAGTTCTTC. Protein product: CASSPPAGSYNEQFF.

This chain links TRBV19 with TRBJ2-5; 9 nucleotides align to TRBD1. The CDR3 extends over 13 amino acids. Germline values: CDR1 LNHDA, CDR2 SQIVND (reference sequence). The junction had 6 bases not matched to a gene; V was cut back by 8 bases and J by 5 bases. The CDR3, as DNA: TGTGCCAGTTCCGGGACAGGGCGGGAGACCCAGTACTTC. Its translation: CASSGTGRETQYF.

The chain links TRBV28 to TRBJ2-2; a possible D gene is TRBD1 (7 bases). V was clipped by 6 bases and J by 2 bases, with 13 bases between them. The V gene's germline CDR1 is MDHEN and CDR2 SYDVKM. The CDR3 runs to 15 residues. The CDR3, as DNA: TGTGCCAGCAGGCCAGGGGGGACCAACACCGGGGAGCTGTTTTTT. It is translated as CASRPGGTNTGELFF.

V gene TRBV18 combines with J gene TRBJ2-1; 15 nucleotides match TRBD2. Germline assignment: CDR1 KGHSH and CDR2 LQKENI. V was clipped by 6 bases and J by 2 bases; unmatched bases: 11. This CDR3 contains 19 residues. The CDR3 DNA reads TGTGCCAGCTCGCCTACGGGACTAGCGGGAGGTGGGGCCTACAATGAGCAGTTCTTC. Its translation: CASSPTGLAGGGAYNEQFF.

The rearrangement uses TRBV4-1 and TRBJ2-1; TRBD2 agrees at 9 bases. This CDR3 region has 16 residues. The germline gives CDR1 MGHRA, CDR2 YSYEKL. V trimming: 0 bases; J trimming: 8 bases; junction bases outside the gene matches: 8. Written as DNA, the CDR3 is TGCGCCAGCAGCCAAGATGGGATAGCGGGGGCGGATGAGCAGTTCTTC. Translation: CASSQDGIAGADEQFF.

The CDR3 DNA sequence: TGTGCCAGCAGCTTAAGTCCAGTTCCCTCCTACGAGCAGTACTTC. It is translated as CASSLSPVPSYEQYF. The chain carries TRBV7-3 and TRBJ2-7, with D hard to call. This CDR3 is 15 amino acids long. V lost 1 base, J lost 0 bases, and 10 bases lay in between. Germline CDR1 and CDR2: SGHTA and FQGTGA.

V gene TRBV14 combines with J gene TRBJ2-3; 9 nucleotides agree with TRBD2. V shed 0 bases, J shed 7 bases, and the junction held 5 bases outside the gene matches. The CDR3 runs 15 residues. The germline V gene encodes CDR1 SGHDN and CDR2 FVKESK. This chain's CDR3 is CASSQDRSGSHTQYF. CDR3 bases: TGTGCCAGCAGCCAAGATCGTAGCGGGAGTCATACGCAGTATTTT.